These 5 T cell receptor beta chains were sequenced from one sample in a study of blood T cell repertoires in COVID-19. Method: immunoSEQ multiplex PCR; TCRdb's copy keeps in-frame clones and lacks some. Altogether more than 100,000 clones are present, 84% being singletons, with the ten largest covering approximately 1.5%. Sequencing was performed on peripheral blood. The receptors shown here come from a man aged 55 to 70 with acute or convalescent COVID-19.

The chain combines TRBV3-1 (or the pseudogene TRBV3-2) with TRBJ2-2; D possibly corresponds to TRBD1 (6 bases). The length of the CDR3 is 16 residues. The V gene lost 1 base and the J gene lost 4 bases, with 13 bases spanning the gap. Germline V gene sequence: CDR1 LGHDT, CDR2 YNNKEL (reference sequence). The CDR3 is CASSQGTEMVTGELFF. CDR3 sequence (DNA): TGTGCCAGCAGCCAAGGGACAGAGATGGTCACCGGGGAGCTGTTTTTT.

The chain carries TRBV2 and TRBJ1-1; 8 nucleotides agree with TRBD1. The germline V gene has CDR1 SNHLY and CDR2 FYNNEI. V lost 4 bases, J lost 0 bases, and 1 base stayed unmatched. The CDR3 totals 14 residues. CDR3 bases: TGTGCCAGCAGTGCGGACAGGGTGAACACTGAAGCTTTCTTT. Translation gives CASSADRVNTEAFF.

The J gene is TRBJ1-2, the V gene TRBV27; 9 bases line up with TRBD1. CDR1 MNHEY and CDR2 SMNVEV come from the germline V gene (reference sequence). V trimming: 4 bases; J trimming: 7 bases; junction bases outside the gene matches: 7. CDR3 length equals 14 residues. CDR3 nucleotides: TGTGCCAGCAGTTCCTCGGGACAGGGAATTGGCTACACCTTC. Amino acids: CASSSSGQGIGYTF.

This clone was seen a single time. The chain links TRBV11-2 to TRBJ2-3, with D possibly matching TRBD2 (6 bases). The germline CDR1 and CDR2 sequences are SGHAT and FQNNGV. The ends were cut back, 1 base at V and 2 bases at J, with 19 bases in the middle. The length of the CDR3 is 18 residues. CDR3 amino acids: CASSLAIGRRIFTDTQYF. The CDR3 region has the DNA TGTGCCAGCAGCTTAGCGATCGGGAGAAGGATATTCACAGATACGCAGTATTTT.

This clone was seen a single time. V is TRBV7-9 and J is TRBJ2-5; 7 bases fit TRBD1. The CDR3 runs 15 residues. With 5 bases clipped from V and 10 bases from J, the junction kept 16 bases outside the gene matches. Germline V gene sequence: CDR1 SEHNR, CDR2 FQNEAQ (reference sequence). CDR3 nucleotide sequence: TGTGCCAGCAGCCTGCTCATGGGGACAGTAAGGAACCAGTACTTC. Protein: CASSLLMGTVRNQYF.